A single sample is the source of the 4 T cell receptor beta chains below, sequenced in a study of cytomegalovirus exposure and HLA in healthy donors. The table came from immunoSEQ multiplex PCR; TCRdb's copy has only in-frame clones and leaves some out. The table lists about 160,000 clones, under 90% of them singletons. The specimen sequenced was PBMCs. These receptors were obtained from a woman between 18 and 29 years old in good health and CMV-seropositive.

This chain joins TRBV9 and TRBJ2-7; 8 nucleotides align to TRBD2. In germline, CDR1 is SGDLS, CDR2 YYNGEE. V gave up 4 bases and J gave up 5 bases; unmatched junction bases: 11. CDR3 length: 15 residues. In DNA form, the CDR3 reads TGTGCCAGCAGCTGGGGGGCGGGAGGATTAGACGAGCAGTACTTC. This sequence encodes CASSWGAGGLDEQYF.

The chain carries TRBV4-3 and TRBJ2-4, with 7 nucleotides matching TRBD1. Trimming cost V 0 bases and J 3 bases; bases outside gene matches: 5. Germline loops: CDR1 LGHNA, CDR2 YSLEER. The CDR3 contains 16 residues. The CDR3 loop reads CASSQDDRAGKNIQYF. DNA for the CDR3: TGCGCCAGCAGCCAAGATGACAGGGCGGGCAAAAACATTCAGTACTTC.

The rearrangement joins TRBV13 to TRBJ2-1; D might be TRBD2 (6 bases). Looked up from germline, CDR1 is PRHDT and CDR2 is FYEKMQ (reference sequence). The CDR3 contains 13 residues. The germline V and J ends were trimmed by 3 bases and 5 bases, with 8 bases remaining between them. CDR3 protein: CASSFGGNNEQFF. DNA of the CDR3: TGTGCCAGCAGCTTCGGGGGAAACAATGAGCAGTTCTTC.

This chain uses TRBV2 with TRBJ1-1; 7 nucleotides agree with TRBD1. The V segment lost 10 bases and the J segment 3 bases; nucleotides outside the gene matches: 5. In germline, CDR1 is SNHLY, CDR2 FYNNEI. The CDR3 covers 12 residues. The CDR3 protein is CATTQGYTEAFF. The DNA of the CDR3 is TGTGCCACAACACAGGGGTACACTGAAGCTTTCTTT. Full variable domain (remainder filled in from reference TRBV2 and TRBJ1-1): EPEVTQTPSHQVTQMGQEVILRCVPISNHLYFYWYRQILGQKVEFLVSFYNNEISEKSEIFDDQFSVERPDGSNFTLKIRSTKLEDSAMYFCATTQGYTEAFFGQGTRLTVV.